The 8 T cell receptor beta chains listed next were all sequenced from one sample in a study of Graves' ophthalmopathy and Graves' hyperthyroidism. The authors amplified TCR beta CDR3 regions from RNA transcripts. The authors performed first-round RT-PCR with HTBI primers and then a second-round multiplex PCR. One entry per CDR3 protein results from TCRdb running MiXCR on the multiplex PCR reads. Of just over 600,000 distinct CDR3 sequences listed, 20% to 25% were seen once; the top ten hold around 6.5%. Material: peripheral blood. These receptors all stem from a woman under 30 with stable Graves' hyperthyroidism. Some clones in this sample may be carry-over from other donors' samples.

This clonotype was observed at least ten times. V usage is TRBV12-3 or TRBV12-4 and J usage is TRBJ2-5; D is unresolved. Trimming pared 5 bases from V and 4 bases from J, leaving 17 bases between. The CDR3 is 15 amino acids. In DNA form, the CDR3 reads TGTGCCAGCAGTGACCCCGCCTCTCTGGGAGAGACCCAGTACTTC. This translates into CASSDPASLGETQYF.

Written as DNA, the CDR3 is TGTGCCAGCAGGACCCAGGGGGCGGGAGGCTACACCTTC. This translates into CASRTQGAGGYTF. J is TRBJ1-2 and V is TRBV28, with 8 bases that match TRBD1. The ends lost 6 bases at V and 8 bases at J; junction bases unmatched: 8. Germline CDR1 and CDR2: MDHEN and SYDVKM. The CDR3 has 13 residues.

The chain employs TRBV3-1 and TRBJ1-5, with a tentative D call TRBD1 (5 bases). CDR1 is LGHDT, CDR2 YNNKEL, per germline (reference sequence). The CDR3 sequence is 16 residues long. V was trimmed by 0 bases and J by 3 bases, leaving 12 bases between them. CDR3 protein: CASSQDRGRNNQPQHF. CDR3 DNA sequence: TGTGCCAGCAGCCAAGATCGGGGCAGGAACAATCAGCCCCAGCATTTT.

This clonotype was observed at least ten times. This chain uses TRBV7-6 with TRBJ2-4, with D possibly matching TRBD2 (6 bases). V lost 6 bases to trimming and J lost 6 bases, with 12 bases between them. Per the germline V gene, CDR1 is SGHVS and CDR2 is FNYEAQ. The CDR3 runs to 13 residues. The CDR3 DNA reads TGTGCCAGCAGTCGGGGGTCGGGAAACATTCAGTACTTC. This gives the protein CASSRGSGNIQYF.

This clonotype came up many times. V gene TRBV12-3 or TRBV12-4 combines with J gene TRBJ1-2; TRBD1 agrees at 7 bases. The CDR3 covers 13 residues. J gave up 4 bases and V 6 bases, and 5 bases lay outside the gene matches. CDR3 DNA: TGTGCCAGCAGAGTACAGGGGTCCTATGGCTACACCTTC. This sequence encodes CASRVQGSYGYTF.

The genes are TRBV28 and TRBJ2-2; TRBD1 agrees at 11 bases. V lost 6 bases to trimming and J lost 5 bases; unmatched junction nucleotides: 8. CDR1 is MDHEN and CDR2 is SYDVKM in the germline V gene. This CDR3 has 16 amino acids. The CDR3 sequence: CASRLTGTGGTGELFF. The CDR3 bases are TGTGCCAGCAGACTTACCGGGACAGGGGGAACCGGGGAGCTGTTTTTT.

This clonotype was seen a few times. CDR3 residues: CASSYIRNTEAFF. The CDR3 DNA is TGTGCCAGCAGTTACATTAGGAACACTGAAGCTTTCTTT. V and J are TRBV6-2 or TRBV6-3 and TRBJ1-1, with D unclear. From germline, CDR1 is MNHEY and CDR2 SVGEGT. Trimming removed 2 bases at V and 1 base at J, with 5 bases between. The CDR3 is 13 residues long.

This clonotype occurred many times. V gene TRBV13 combines with J gene TRBJ1-1, with D perhaps matching TRBD1 (6 bases). Germline-derived CDR1 and CDR2 are PRHDT and FYEKMQ (reference sequence). Between the trimmed V and J ends, which lost 4 bases and 2 bases, there was a span of 20 bases. The CDR3 is 17 amino acids. Written as DNA, the CDR3 is TGTGCCAGCAGCTCGGGACATATCCCGCCCTTCAACACTGAAGCTTTCTTT. Protein product: CASSSGHIPPFNTEAFF.